This entry features one T cell receptor beta chain sequence. Original methodology: Amplified reference gene primers provided the basis for estimating nucleated cell counts. The protocol was immunoSEQ multiplex PCR, while the TCRdb copy is restricted to in-frame clones and leaves out a portion. D and trimming were read from the DNA, whereas the V and J calls and clone size are those reported in that table. The sample carries 210,000 or so clones, about 85% recorded once. This specimen comes from a study of blood T cell repertoires in COVID-19. For the study at large: Samples came from the United States, Italy and Spain, spanning acute and convalescent COVID-19. The analysed material was cDNA or gDNA that came from T cells, B-cell-depleted T cells, or PBMCs.

Germline CDR1 and CDR2: MNHEY and SMNVEV (reference sequence). V lost 0 bases, J lost 1 base, and 7 bases lay in between. CDR3 size: 14 residues. The V and J genes are TRBV27 and TRBJ2-7; no clear D gene. What was sequenced was peripheral blood. The clonotype comes from a young woman who had recovered from COVID-19. The CDR3 reads CASSLSNWSYEQYF. The CDR3 DNA follows: TGTGCCAGCAGTTTATCGAACTGGTCCTACGAGCAGTACTTC.